These 14 T cell receptor beta chains came from one sample sequenced in a study of tissue T cells after allogeneic stem cell transplantation. The time point is: mouse harvest day 7 after allogeneic transplant. Mouse grafts combined 10^7 T-cell-depleted bone marrow cells with 10^6 splenic CD5+ T cells. Assay used: immunoSEQ multiplex PCR; TCRdb lists only in-frame clones, some missing. The sample has 7,500 to 9,000 clones, 45% seen once. The sequencing input was gut tissue. The source of these receptors is a female BALB/c mouse given C57BL/6 T cells with graft-versus-host disease after an allogeneic hematopoietic cell transplant.

This clone is large. Gene names refer to mouse genes. The read ends 1 residue early relative to the CDR3; the germline J gene fills the gap. This chain connects TRBV13-2 to TRBJ1-2; D unclear. CDR1 and CDR2 from the germline V gene are NNHNN and SYGAGS (reference sequence). V was shortened by 3 bases and J by 0 bases, with 9 bases between the two germline ends. CDR3 size: 14 residues. The CDR3 spells CASGASKSNSDYTF. The CDR3 bases that were read are TGTGCCAGCGGTGCCTCCAAATCAAACTCCGACTACACC.

A word on this clone: These gene names are mouse names. Sequencing ends 1 residue short of the CDR3 end; the germline J gene provides the rest. This chain connects TRBV26 to TRBJ2-4, with TRBD1 identical over 9 bases. CDR1 KGHPV and CDR2 FQNQEV come from the germline V gene (reference sequence). This CDR3 has 15 amino acids. The junction had 3 bases not matched to a gene; V was cut back by 4 bases and J by 1 base. The covered CDR3 bases are TGTGCCAGCAGTCGGGACAGGGCTGGTCAAAACACCTTGTAC. It yields the protein CASSRDRAGQNTLY. The full CDR3 sequence reads CASSRDRAGQNTLYF.

A remark on this clone: Germline and genes: mouse. The read falls 1 residue short of the CDR3 end, and the missing part is taken from the germline J gene. This sequence joins TRBV26 and TRBJ2-7; 9 nucleotides line up with TRBD2. The CDR3 contains 13 residues. CDR1 is KGHPV and CDR2 is FQNQEV in the germline V gene (reference sequence). Trimming removed 6 bases from V and 5 bases from J; junction bases left unmatched: 5. Partial CDR3 DNA: TGTGCCAGCAGAAACTGGGGGGCAGATGAACAGTAC. It specifies CASRNWGADEQY. The full CDR3 is CASRNWGADEQYF.

To note about this clone: Mouse gene names apply. The read is 1 residue too short to cover the CDR3 end, so that end is filled in from the germline J gene. The genes are TRBV5 and TRBJ2-7, with D possibly TRBD1 on 5 matching bases. Germline CDR1 LGHNA, CDR2 YNLKQL (reference sequence). CDR3 length equals 13 residues. V lost 1 base to trimming and J lost 2 bases, with 6 bases between them. The CDR3 protein is CASSQGTPYEQYF. The sequenced CDR3 bases are TGTGCCAGCAGCCAAGGGACACCCTATGAACAGTAC.

The table lists this clone with a few counts. The genes are named according to mouse. The read falls 1 residue short of the CDR3 end, and the missing part is taken from the germline J gene. The chain carries TRBV26 and TRBJ2-5, with 9 nucleotides matching TRBD1. This CDR3 contains 15 residues. Germline CDR1 reads KGHPV; CDR2 reads FQNQEV (reference sequence). The ends lost 4 bases at V and 3 bases at J; junction bases unmatched: 5. The covered CDR3 bases are TGTGCCAGCAGTCCCGGACAGGGGAGGCAAGACACCCAGTAC. Translating it yields CASSPGQGRQDTQY. The CDR3 reads in full as CASSPGQGRQDTQYF. The full variable domain, rest sourced from reference TRBV26 and TRBJ2-5, is NSKVIQTPRYLVKGQGQKAKMRCIPEKGHPVVFWYQQNKNNEFKFLINFQNQEVLQQIDMTEKRFSAECPSNSPCSLEIQSSEAGDSALYLCASSPGQGRQDTQYFGPGTRLLVL.

With respect to this clone: Mouse gene names apply. The read ends 1 residue shy of where the CDR3 ends; the end is completed using the germline J gene. This chain joins TRBV5 and TRBJ2-5; perhaps TRBD2 as D (7 bases). This CDR3 comprises 16 residues. The ends were cut back, 0 bases at V and 5 bases at J, with 15 bases in the middle. The germline V gene has CDR1 LGHNA and CDR2 YNLKQL (reference sequence). Partial CDR3 DNA: TGTGCCAGCAGCCAAGAGTTGGGGGGCGGGCGAGACACCCAGTAC. It encodes CASSQELGGGRDTQY. The full CDR3 protein is CASSQELGGGRDTQYF.

Worth noting for this clone: The listed genes are named as in mouse. The CDR3 is cut off 1 residue early in the read; its end comes from the germline J gene. The chain employs TRBV26 and TRBJ2-7; 10 bases agree with TRBD2. The CDR3 is 13 residues long. J gave up 7 bases and V 6 bases, and 6 bases lay outside the gene matches. The germline V gene encodes CDR1 KGHPV and CDR2 FQNQEV (reference sequence). The CDR3: CASRQGLGSEQYF. The covered CDR3 bases are TGTGCCAGCAGACAGGGACTGGGGAGCGAACAGTAC.

In the case of this clone: Germline and genes here are mouse. The CDR3 goes on 1 residue after the read ends, and that part is filled in from the germline J gene. This chain connects TRBV26 to TRBJ2-7, with 7 positions matching TRBD2. This CDR3 is 13 amino acids long. The trim removed 4 bases at V and 1 base at J, leaving 1 base unmatched. Germline CDR1 is KGHPV and CDR2 is FQNQEV (reference sequence). The CDR3 bases that were read are TGTGCCAGCAGTCCGGGACTGTCCTATGAACAGTAC. It specifies CASSPGLSYEQY. The CDR3, in full, reads CASSPGLSYEQYF.

This clone was counted a few times. Gene names and germline refer to mouse. Coverage ceases 1 residue before the CDR3 finishes, and the germline J gene fills in the end. The chain couples TRBV26 to TRBJ1-1; D gene unclear. The ends were cut back, 2 bases at V and 4 bases at J, with 2 bases in the middle. The CDR3 loop spans 11 amino acids. From germline, CDR1 is KGHPV and CDR2 FQNQEV (reference sequence). Partial CDR3 DNA: TGTGCCAGCAGTCTGAGCACAGAAGTCTTC. Translating gives CASSLSTEVF. The full CDR3 is CASSLSTEVFF.

Concerning this clone: The listed genes are named as in mouse. The CDR3 extends 1 residue past the end of the read, so its final part is completed from the germline J gene. The rearrangement links TRBV26 to TRBJ2-4; D is perhaps TRBD1 (6 bases). V lost 6 bases to trimming and J lost 1 base, with 17 bases between them. Germline-derived CDR1 and CDR2 are KGHPV and FQNQEV (reference sequence). CDR3 length equals 16 residues. The covered CDR3 bases are TGTGCCAGCAGCCTTGAAGGGGGTGGGGGTCAAAACACCTTGTAC. Translating gives CASSLEGGGGQNTLY. The CDR3 reads in full as CASSLEGGGGQNTLYF.

Concerning this clone itself: Each gene name is a mouse one. The observed sequence ends 1 residue before the CDR3 terminus, with the missing tail filled in from the germline J gene. V is TRBV31 and J is TRBJ2-4, with a tentative D call TRBD2 (7 bases). This CDR3 contains 13 residues. The germline V gene encodes CDR1 GKSSPN and CDR2 SITVG. Trimming removed 0 bases from V and 7 bases from J, with 11 bases in between. This chain's CDR3 is CAWSLGGAYTLYF. The CDR3 bases that were read are TGTGCCTGGAGTCTGGGGGGCGCGTACACCTTGTAC.

As to this clone: Gene and germline names: mouse. CDR3 DNA (partial): TGTGCCTGGAGCCTACTGGGGGGTCAAAACACCTTGTAC. It is translated as CAWSLLGGQNTLY. The CDR3 reads in full as CAWSLLGGQNTLYF. The chain links TRBV31 to TRBJ2-4; 8 positions agree with TRBD2. The missing CDR3 end, 1 residue past where the read stops, is filled in from the germline J gene. This CDR3 is built from 14 residues. With V trimmed by 3 bases and J by 1 base, 3 bases remained unmatched. CDR1 and CDR2 from the germline V gene are GKSSPN and SITVG.

Sample share makes this clone large. The gene names here belong to mouse. The read terminates 1 residue ahead of where the CDR3 ends, so the germline J gene completes it. V and J are TRBV19 and TRBJ1-3; TRBD1 is a possible D gene (6 bases). The germline V and J ends were trimmed by 4 bases and 0 bases, with 11 bases remaining between them. CDR1 is FNHDT and CDR2 is SITEND in the germline V gene (reference sequence). This CDR3 is built from 15 residues. The CDR3 is CASSHQGRSGNTLYF. CDR3 DNA, as far as it was read: TGTGCCAGCAGTCATCAGGGGCGTTCTGGAAATACGCTCTAT.

As to this clone: One base away lies a much larger clone, so this may be a sequencing read error. The gene names given are mouse names. Sequencing ends 1 residue short of the CDR3 end; the germline J gene provides the rest. V usage is TRBV15 and J usage is TRBJ2-5; tentative D call: TRBD1 (6 bases). V lost 5 bases, J lost 5 bases, and 11 bases lay in between. The CDR3 has 13 amino acids. The germline V gene has CDR1 SGHND and CDR2 FRSKSL. The CDR3 reads CASSLQGGDTQYF. Partial CDR3 DNA: TGTGCCAGCAGTCTACAGGGAGGAGACACCCAGTAC.